These 4 T cell receptor beta chains share one sample of origin, sequenced in a study of ipilimumab plus nivolumab after autologous stem cell transplantation. Profiled with immunoSEQ multiplex PCR; TCRdb holds only in-frame clones, not every one. The sample has approximately 15,000 clones; under 85% are singletons. Sample: PBMCs, taken in a trial of ipilimumab plus nivolumab as post-transplant consolidation. The receptors come from a male donor with diffuse large B-cell lymphoma.

The V gene is TRBV30, the J gene TRBJ1-5, with TRBD1 identical over 8 bases. The length of the CDR3 is 14 residues. Germline values: CDR1 GTSNPN, CDR2 SVGIG (reference sequence). J lost 6 bases, V lost 3 bases, and 7 bases had no gene match. The chain's CDR3 is CAWRSSGGGQPQHF. The CDR3 DNA follows: TGTGCCTGGAGGTCGTCAGGGGGCGGTCAGCCCCAGCATTTT.

The chain employs TRBV30 and TRBJ1-1, with 9 bases that match TRBD1. Germline V lookup: CDR1 GTSNPN, CDR2 SVGIG (reference sequence). CDR3 length equals 16 residues. J lost 4 bases, V lost 4 bases, and 13 bases had no gene match. The CDR3 sequence is CAWTPNLGTGSTEAFF. The CDR3 DNA reads TGTGCCTGGACCCCTAATCTTGGGACAGGGAGCACTGAAGCTTTCTTT.

The chain combines TRBV29-1 with TRBJ2-1; D perhaps matches TRBD2 (5 bases). Germline V gives CDR1 SQVTM, CDR2 ANQGSEA. Trimming took off 6 bases at V and 4 bases at J, with 10 bases between the two ends. This CDR3 spans 12 amino acids. Here the CDR3 DNA reads TGCAGCGTACCCTCGGGGTACAATGAGCAGTTCTTC. Translation: CSVPSGYNEQFF.

This clone was seen only a few times. The genes are TRBV11-3 and TRBJ2-1; TRBD2 agrees at 7 bases. V gave up 6 bases and J gave up 9 bases; unmatched junction bases: 8. The CDR3 sequence is 13 residues long. The germline CDR1 and CDR2 sequences are SGHNT and YENEEA. CDR3 sequence reads: CASRAGTTSEQFF. CDR3 DNA: TGTGCCAGCAGGGCTGGGACTACCAGTGAGCAGTTCTTC.